This TCR beta chain was identified during a study of blood T cell repertoires in COVID-19. Study-wide context: Spain, Italy and the United States supplied samples that represented acute and convalescent COVID-19. Sample material is recorded as cDNA or gDNA derived from T cells, B-cell-depleted T cells, or PBMCs.

With V trimmed by 4 bases and J by 0 bases, 2 bases remained unmatched. This CDR3 has 15 amino acids. CDR1 and CDR2 from the germline V gene are SGHNT and YYREEE (reference sequence). Authors' data handling: Amplification with reference gene primers provided the estimates of nucleated cell counts. Generated by immunoSEQ multiplex PCR, the TCRdb table keeps only in-frame clones and is missing some. D and trimming come from the DNA, and the V and J calls and clone size come from that table. The repertoire has some 140,000 clones, 75% to 90% of them found once; the top ten carry 2% to 3%. Sequencing was carried out using peripheral blood. J is TRBJ1-4 and V is TRBV5-4, with 8 bases fitting TRBD1. This clonotype was sampled from a man between 45 and 60 years old with active COVID-19. The CDR3 coding sequence is TGTGCCAGCAGCATACAGGGGGCAACTAATGAAAAACTGTTTTTT. Translation: CASSIQGATNEKLFF.